The sequence of this T cell receptor beta chain was determined in a study of blood T cell repertoires in COVID-19. The data were produced by immunoSEQ multiplex PCR, yet TCRdb's version contains in-frame clones alone and is incomplete. This sample has 210,000 or so clones, with around 80% found just once. Recovered status applied to Cohort 3 donors who had two consecutive negative PCRs. It also applied to those with clearance or with symptom resolution. Per germline, CDR1 SGHDT and CDR2 YYEEEE. V was pared by 0 bases and J by 4 bases, with 14 bases between. CDR3 size: 17 residues. The specimen was PBMCs or T cells enriched from blood (not recorded which). This clonotype originated in a man aged 55 to 70 who had recovered from COVID-19. This chain uses TRBV5-6 with TRBJ1-6, with D unresolved. CDR3 amino acids: CASSLGVEGVYNSPLHF. The CDR3 nucleotides are TGTGCCAGCAGCTTGGGGGTAGAGGGCGTATATAATTCACCCCTCCACTTT.